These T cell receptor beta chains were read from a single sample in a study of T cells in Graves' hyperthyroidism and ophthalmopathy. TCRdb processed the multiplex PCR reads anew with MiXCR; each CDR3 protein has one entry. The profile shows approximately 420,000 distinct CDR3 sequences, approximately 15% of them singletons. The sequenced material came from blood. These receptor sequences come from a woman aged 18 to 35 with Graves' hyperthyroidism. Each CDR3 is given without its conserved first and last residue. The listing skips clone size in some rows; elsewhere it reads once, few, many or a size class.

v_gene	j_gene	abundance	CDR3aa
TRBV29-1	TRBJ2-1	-	SVEDWNEQF
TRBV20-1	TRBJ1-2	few	SARDFTGGNYGYT
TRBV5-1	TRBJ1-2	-	ASRTQGALGYGYT
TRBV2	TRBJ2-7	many	ASRVGLAGIYEQY
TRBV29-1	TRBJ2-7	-	SVGASGGYSYEQY
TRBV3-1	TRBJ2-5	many	ASSQVSSGSQETQY
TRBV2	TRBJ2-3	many	ASSGGWERELDTQY
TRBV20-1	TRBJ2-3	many	SARVGSGTDTQY
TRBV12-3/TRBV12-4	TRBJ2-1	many	ASSLGLAAYNEQF
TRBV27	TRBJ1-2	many	ASSSYWDRESYGYT
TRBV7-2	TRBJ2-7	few	ASSDLLQEYYEQY
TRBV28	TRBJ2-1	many	ASSLFRNDEQF
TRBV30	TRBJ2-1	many	ACRGNEQF
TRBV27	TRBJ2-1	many	ASSFGGIYNEQF
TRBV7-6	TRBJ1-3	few	ASSPRTDSGNTIY
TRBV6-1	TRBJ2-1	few	ASSLNPGLAGRYEQF
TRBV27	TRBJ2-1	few	ASSTVGLAVYNEQF
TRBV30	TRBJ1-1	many	AWTTNTEAF
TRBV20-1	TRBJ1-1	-	SARGGRGNTEAF
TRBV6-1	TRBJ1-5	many	ASSPGHTSNQPQH
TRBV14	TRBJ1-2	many	ASSPRYLYGYT
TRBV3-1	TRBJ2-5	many	ASSGSREFGETQY
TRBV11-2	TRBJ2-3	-	ASSLPREGDTQY
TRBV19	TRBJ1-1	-	ASSIATGQQNTEAF
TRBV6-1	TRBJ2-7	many	ASSEASSLLVPYEQY
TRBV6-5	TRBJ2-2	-	ASSYSGSPTGELF
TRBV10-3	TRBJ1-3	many	AISESGTGSGNTIY
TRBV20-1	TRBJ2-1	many	SATGIQTEQF
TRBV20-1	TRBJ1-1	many	SAEGGGTEAF
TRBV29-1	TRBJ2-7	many	SVEFGSGYEQY
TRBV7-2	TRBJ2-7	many	ASSPRPDYEQY
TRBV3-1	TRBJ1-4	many	ASSHWDNTEKLF
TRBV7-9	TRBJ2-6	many	ASRSGTGPGANVLT
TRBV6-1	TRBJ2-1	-	ASSHPLHSYNEQF
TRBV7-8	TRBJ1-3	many	ASSPLPRGFTEDTIY
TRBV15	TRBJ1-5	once	ATRPTGSNQPQH
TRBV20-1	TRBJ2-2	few	SAPLMGYSATGELF
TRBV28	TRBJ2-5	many	ASSYGLAANQETQY
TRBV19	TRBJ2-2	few	ASSQGQVNTGELF
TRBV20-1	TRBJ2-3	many	SARDRFRLVGTDTQY
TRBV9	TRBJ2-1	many	ASSPRGTTYNEQF
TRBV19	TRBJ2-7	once	ASSMGRPGHEQY
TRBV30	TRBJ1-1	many	AWNREITEAF
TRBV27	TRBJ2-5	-	ASGGWRGKETQY
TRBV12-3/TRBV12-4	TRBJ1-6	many	ASSFVRDSPLH
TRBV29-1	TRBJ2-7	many	SVGSRGRSYEQY
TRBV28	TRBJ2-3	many	ASTDRTGTDTQY